The 15 T cell receptor beta chains presented below share a single source sample, sequenced in a study of CD8+CD57+ T cells in acquired aplastic anemia. Both TCR beta VDJ combination and CDR3 sequence profiling were carried out. Genomic DNA was the template for this profiling. Using its own MiXCR run on the reads, TCRdb lists one record per CDR3 protein. The sample comprises 200,000 to 300,000 distinct CDR3 sequences, around 45% of which are singletons, and less than 9% rests with the top ten. Sequenced patients had shown CD8+CD57+ cell expansion by flow cytometry. Sequences were obtained from sorted CD4+, CD8+, or CD8+CD57+ T cells (not recorded which) from PBMCs. The receptors stem from a human donor with aplastic anemia.

Only a few counts were recorded for this clonotype. CDR3 nucleotide sequence: TGTGCCAGCAGTTACCCGGGGGGCAAGGGCTACACCTTC. Translated: CASSYPGGKGYTF. This chain joins TRBV6-6 and TRBJ1-2; D might be TRBD1 (6 bases). Germline lookup yields CDR1 MNHNY and CDR2 SVGAGI (reference sequence). Trimming pared 2 bases from V and 8 bases from J, leaving 12 bases between. The CDR3 has 13 amino acids.

This clonotype was observed at least ten times. This sequence joins TRBV20-1 and TRBJ2-7, with D possibly being TRBD1 (6 bases). The CDR3 loop spans 16 amino acids. The V end was cut by 5 bases, the J end by 2 bases, with 22 bases between. Germline CDR1 DFQATT, CDR2 SNEGSKA (reference sequence). The chain's CDR3 is CSASEIFRGAPYEQYF. CDR3 bases: TGCAGTGCTTCCGAAATTTTCAGGGGCGCACCCTACGAGCAGTACTTC.

This clonotype was seen a few times. This rearrangement joins TRBV25-1 to TRBJ2-3; D gene unclear. CDR1 MGHDK and CDR2 SYGVNS come from the germline V gene. V dropped 3 bases and J dropped 6 bases, with 10 bases sitting between them. This CDR3 spans 13 amino acids. The CDR3 reads CASSDSMGDTQYF. Here the CDR3 DNA reads TGTGCCAGCAGTGATAGTATGGGGGATACGCAGTATTTT.

The chain couples TRBV19 to TRBJ1-2, with D unclear. Germline V CDR1 and CDR2: LNHDA, SQIVND (reference sequence). The CDR3 has 14 amino acids. The V end lost 3 bases, the J end lost 5 bases, and 13 bases lay between the germline ends. CDR3 coding DNA: TGTGCCAGTAGTATCGACGGATTCTTGTATGGCTACACCTTC. Encoded protein: CASSIDGFLYGYTF.

This clonotype was recorded once. The rearrangement uses TRBV24-1 and TRBJ2-1; TRBD1 aligns across 7 bases. The V gene's germline CDR1 is KGHDR and CDR2 SFDVKD. The CDR3 runs 13 residues. The V and J ends lost 9 bases and 0 bases, in that order; junction bases with no gene match: 1. In DNA form, the CDR3 reads TGTGCCACCGGGACAGTCTCCTACAATGAGCAGTTCTTC. Protein sequence: CATGTVSYNEQFF.

The chain combines TRBV19 with TRBJ2-3, with 12 bases identical to TRBD1. The germline CDR1 and CDR2 sequences are LNHDA and SQIVND (reference sequence). Germline trimming cut 6 bases from V and 5 bases from J; bases unmatched to any gene: 9. The CDR3 covers 16 residues. The chain's CDR3 is CASRPGQGARGDTQYF. The CDR3, as DNA: TGTGCCAGTAGACCGGGACAGGGGGCGCGGGGAGATACGCAGTATTTT.

As to this clonotype: A much larger clone sits a single nucleotide away, making a read error possible. The rearrangement joins TRBV2 to TRBJ1-1, with D possibly matching TRBD1 (5 bases). V was trimmed by 0 bases and J by 5 bases, leaving 10 bases between them. Germline V CDR1 and CDR2: SNHLY, FYNNEI. The CDR3 is 14 residues long. CDR3 nucleotide sequence: TGTGCCAGCAGTGAAGCGTCGGGGGTAACTGAAGCTTTCTTT. Encoded protein: CASSEASGVTEAFF.

This chain joins TRBV10-2 and TRBJ2-7; D unclear. Germline V gives CDR1 WSHSY, CDR2 SAAADI. V gave up 5 bases and J gave up 0 bases, with 8 bases separating them. CDR3 length: 13 residues. CDR3 residues: CASSRRNSYEQYF. The CDR3 DNA is TGCGCCAGCAGTAGGCGGAACTCCTACGAGCAGTACTTC.

The rearrangement joins TRBV19 to TRBJ2-7, with 9 nucleotides matching TRBD1. The CDR3 runs to 17 residues. Trimming cost V 3 bases and J 3 bases; bases outside gene matches: 12. Germline values: CDR1 LNHDA, CDR2 SQIVND (reference sequence). The CDR3 DNA reads TGTGCCAGTAGTATCTCTCTGGTCGGGGACAGGGACTACGAGCAGTACTTC. Its translation: CASSISLVGDRDYEQYF.

This clonotype was seen ten or more times. The rearrangement uses TRBV7-8 and TRBJ1-5, with a possible D match to TRBD1 (5 bases). The V and J ends lost 5 bases and 6 bases respectively, with 14 bases between them. Germline-derived CDR1 and CDR2 are SGHVS and FQNEAQ. The CDR3 loop spans 14 amino acids. The CDR3 protein is CASSPRGGGQPQHF. The CDR3 region has the DNA TGTGCCAGCAGCCCCCGGGGGGGTGGTCAGCCCCAGCATTTT.

In its sample, this clonotype was seen many times. V and J are TRBV3-1 and TRBJ2-7; D call uncertain. Trimming cost V 3 bases and J 2 bases, with 8 bases left between them. The CDR3 is 13 residues long. CDR1 and CDR2 (germline): LGHDT, YNNKEL (reference sequence). The CDR3 spells CASSHGRAYEQYF. DNA for the CDR3: TGTGCCAGCAGCCACGGCCGAGCCTACGAGCAGTACTTC.

Notes on this clonotype: The CDR3 does not close with the conserved phenylalanine or tryptophan, likely indicating a read error. No DNA is shown, since the ends of the CDR3 on it are uncertain; the CDR3 is the one TCRdb lists. The rearrangement links TRBV5-1 to TRBJ1-1. Germline CDR1 and CDR2: SGHRS and YFSETQ. Counting both end residues, the CDR3 totals 8 amino acids. CDR3 amino acids: CASSQDSL.

The V gene is TRBV20-1, the J gene TRBJ1-4, with D unclear. V was cut by 3 bases and J by 7 bases, with 12 bases left in between. Germline assignment: CDR1 DFQATT and CDR2 SNEGSKA (reference sequence). This CDR3 has 13 residues. The CDR3 DNA reads TGCAGTGCTAGGAAGATGGGAGGTGAAAAACTGTTTTTT. This sequence encodes CSARKMGGEKLFF.

This clonotype was counted only a few times. This chain uses TRBV2 with TRBJ1-2; D unclear. This CDR3 comprises 16 residues. V lost 5 bases and J lost 4, with 20 bases in between. Germline V lookup: CDR1 SNHLY, CDR2 FYNNEI. The CDR3 region has the DNA TGTGCCAGCAGTCTTGACTCCGGGGTACGGGTCTATGGCTACACCTTC. This encodes CASSLDSGVRVYGYTF.

This clonotype was counted many times. The chain carries TRBV4-3 and TRBJ2-3; TRBD2 might be the D (6 bases). CDR3 length: 15 residues. Trimming removed 3 bases from V and 0 bases from J, with 10 bases in between. In germline, CDR1 is LGHNA, CDR2 YSLEER. The chain's CDR3 is CASSHLAGSTDTQYF. In DNA, the CDR3 is TGCGCCAGCAGCCACCTGGCGGGGAGCACAGATACGCAGTATTTT.